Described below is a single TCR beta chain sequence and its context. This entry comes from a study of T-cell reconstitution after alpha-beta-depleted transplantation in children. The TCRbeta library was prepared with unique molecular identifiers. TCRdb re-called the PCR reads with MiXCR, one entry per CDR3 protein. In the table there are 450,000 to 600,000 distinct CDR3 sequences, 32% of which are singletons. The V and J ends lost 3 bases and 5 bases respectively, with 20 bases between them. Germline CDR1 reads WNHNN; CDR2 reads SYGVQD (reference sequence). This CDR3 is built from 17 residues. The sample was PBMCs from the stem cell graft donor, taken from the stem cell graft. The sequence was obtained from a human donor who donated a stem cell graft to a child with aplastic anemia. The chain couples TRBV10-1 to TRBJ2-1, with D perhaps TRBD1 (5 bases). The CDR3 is CASSDQGSPNLDNEQFF. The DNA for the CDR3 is TGCGCCAGCAGTGATCAGGGCTCGCCCAACCTTGACAATGAGCAGTTCTTC.